This TCR beta chain was recovered during a study of human T cells and chemical hapten exposure. Across the study: TCR yield per sample varied, mainly due to pooled library volumes.

Notes on the study in general: The number of TCRs above 1 in 1000 frequency did not change after DPC sensitization.

The study extracted total RNA from unfractionated whole blood. Individual cDNA molecules each carried unique molecular identifiers attached by the library. The authors' processing: TCR counts had a median of about 94,000 per sample and spanned 23,224 to 690,600. TCRdb reanalysed the 5' RACE reads using MiXCR and keeps one entry per CDR3 protein. None of the V and J calls come from the authors' own analysis; TCRdb made them. The repertoire includes approximately 150,000 distinct CDR3 sequences, roughly 4% of them detected once, and 1.2% to 1.5% sits in the top ten. This clonotype was seen more than once but under ten times. Its specificity is not known. Germline CDR1 reads SGHAT; CDR2 reads FQNNGV. The CDR3 spans 15 residues. V was pared by 4 bases and J by 7 bases, with 12 bases of the junction left unmatched.

The chain joins TRBV11-2 to TRBJ1-1; 7 positions agree with TRBD1. The source is a female donor in good health. CDR3 residues: CASSSGQPGGGEAFF. The DNA for the CDR3 is TGTGCCAGCAGCTCCGGCCAACCAGGGGGGGGTGAAGCTTTCTTT.